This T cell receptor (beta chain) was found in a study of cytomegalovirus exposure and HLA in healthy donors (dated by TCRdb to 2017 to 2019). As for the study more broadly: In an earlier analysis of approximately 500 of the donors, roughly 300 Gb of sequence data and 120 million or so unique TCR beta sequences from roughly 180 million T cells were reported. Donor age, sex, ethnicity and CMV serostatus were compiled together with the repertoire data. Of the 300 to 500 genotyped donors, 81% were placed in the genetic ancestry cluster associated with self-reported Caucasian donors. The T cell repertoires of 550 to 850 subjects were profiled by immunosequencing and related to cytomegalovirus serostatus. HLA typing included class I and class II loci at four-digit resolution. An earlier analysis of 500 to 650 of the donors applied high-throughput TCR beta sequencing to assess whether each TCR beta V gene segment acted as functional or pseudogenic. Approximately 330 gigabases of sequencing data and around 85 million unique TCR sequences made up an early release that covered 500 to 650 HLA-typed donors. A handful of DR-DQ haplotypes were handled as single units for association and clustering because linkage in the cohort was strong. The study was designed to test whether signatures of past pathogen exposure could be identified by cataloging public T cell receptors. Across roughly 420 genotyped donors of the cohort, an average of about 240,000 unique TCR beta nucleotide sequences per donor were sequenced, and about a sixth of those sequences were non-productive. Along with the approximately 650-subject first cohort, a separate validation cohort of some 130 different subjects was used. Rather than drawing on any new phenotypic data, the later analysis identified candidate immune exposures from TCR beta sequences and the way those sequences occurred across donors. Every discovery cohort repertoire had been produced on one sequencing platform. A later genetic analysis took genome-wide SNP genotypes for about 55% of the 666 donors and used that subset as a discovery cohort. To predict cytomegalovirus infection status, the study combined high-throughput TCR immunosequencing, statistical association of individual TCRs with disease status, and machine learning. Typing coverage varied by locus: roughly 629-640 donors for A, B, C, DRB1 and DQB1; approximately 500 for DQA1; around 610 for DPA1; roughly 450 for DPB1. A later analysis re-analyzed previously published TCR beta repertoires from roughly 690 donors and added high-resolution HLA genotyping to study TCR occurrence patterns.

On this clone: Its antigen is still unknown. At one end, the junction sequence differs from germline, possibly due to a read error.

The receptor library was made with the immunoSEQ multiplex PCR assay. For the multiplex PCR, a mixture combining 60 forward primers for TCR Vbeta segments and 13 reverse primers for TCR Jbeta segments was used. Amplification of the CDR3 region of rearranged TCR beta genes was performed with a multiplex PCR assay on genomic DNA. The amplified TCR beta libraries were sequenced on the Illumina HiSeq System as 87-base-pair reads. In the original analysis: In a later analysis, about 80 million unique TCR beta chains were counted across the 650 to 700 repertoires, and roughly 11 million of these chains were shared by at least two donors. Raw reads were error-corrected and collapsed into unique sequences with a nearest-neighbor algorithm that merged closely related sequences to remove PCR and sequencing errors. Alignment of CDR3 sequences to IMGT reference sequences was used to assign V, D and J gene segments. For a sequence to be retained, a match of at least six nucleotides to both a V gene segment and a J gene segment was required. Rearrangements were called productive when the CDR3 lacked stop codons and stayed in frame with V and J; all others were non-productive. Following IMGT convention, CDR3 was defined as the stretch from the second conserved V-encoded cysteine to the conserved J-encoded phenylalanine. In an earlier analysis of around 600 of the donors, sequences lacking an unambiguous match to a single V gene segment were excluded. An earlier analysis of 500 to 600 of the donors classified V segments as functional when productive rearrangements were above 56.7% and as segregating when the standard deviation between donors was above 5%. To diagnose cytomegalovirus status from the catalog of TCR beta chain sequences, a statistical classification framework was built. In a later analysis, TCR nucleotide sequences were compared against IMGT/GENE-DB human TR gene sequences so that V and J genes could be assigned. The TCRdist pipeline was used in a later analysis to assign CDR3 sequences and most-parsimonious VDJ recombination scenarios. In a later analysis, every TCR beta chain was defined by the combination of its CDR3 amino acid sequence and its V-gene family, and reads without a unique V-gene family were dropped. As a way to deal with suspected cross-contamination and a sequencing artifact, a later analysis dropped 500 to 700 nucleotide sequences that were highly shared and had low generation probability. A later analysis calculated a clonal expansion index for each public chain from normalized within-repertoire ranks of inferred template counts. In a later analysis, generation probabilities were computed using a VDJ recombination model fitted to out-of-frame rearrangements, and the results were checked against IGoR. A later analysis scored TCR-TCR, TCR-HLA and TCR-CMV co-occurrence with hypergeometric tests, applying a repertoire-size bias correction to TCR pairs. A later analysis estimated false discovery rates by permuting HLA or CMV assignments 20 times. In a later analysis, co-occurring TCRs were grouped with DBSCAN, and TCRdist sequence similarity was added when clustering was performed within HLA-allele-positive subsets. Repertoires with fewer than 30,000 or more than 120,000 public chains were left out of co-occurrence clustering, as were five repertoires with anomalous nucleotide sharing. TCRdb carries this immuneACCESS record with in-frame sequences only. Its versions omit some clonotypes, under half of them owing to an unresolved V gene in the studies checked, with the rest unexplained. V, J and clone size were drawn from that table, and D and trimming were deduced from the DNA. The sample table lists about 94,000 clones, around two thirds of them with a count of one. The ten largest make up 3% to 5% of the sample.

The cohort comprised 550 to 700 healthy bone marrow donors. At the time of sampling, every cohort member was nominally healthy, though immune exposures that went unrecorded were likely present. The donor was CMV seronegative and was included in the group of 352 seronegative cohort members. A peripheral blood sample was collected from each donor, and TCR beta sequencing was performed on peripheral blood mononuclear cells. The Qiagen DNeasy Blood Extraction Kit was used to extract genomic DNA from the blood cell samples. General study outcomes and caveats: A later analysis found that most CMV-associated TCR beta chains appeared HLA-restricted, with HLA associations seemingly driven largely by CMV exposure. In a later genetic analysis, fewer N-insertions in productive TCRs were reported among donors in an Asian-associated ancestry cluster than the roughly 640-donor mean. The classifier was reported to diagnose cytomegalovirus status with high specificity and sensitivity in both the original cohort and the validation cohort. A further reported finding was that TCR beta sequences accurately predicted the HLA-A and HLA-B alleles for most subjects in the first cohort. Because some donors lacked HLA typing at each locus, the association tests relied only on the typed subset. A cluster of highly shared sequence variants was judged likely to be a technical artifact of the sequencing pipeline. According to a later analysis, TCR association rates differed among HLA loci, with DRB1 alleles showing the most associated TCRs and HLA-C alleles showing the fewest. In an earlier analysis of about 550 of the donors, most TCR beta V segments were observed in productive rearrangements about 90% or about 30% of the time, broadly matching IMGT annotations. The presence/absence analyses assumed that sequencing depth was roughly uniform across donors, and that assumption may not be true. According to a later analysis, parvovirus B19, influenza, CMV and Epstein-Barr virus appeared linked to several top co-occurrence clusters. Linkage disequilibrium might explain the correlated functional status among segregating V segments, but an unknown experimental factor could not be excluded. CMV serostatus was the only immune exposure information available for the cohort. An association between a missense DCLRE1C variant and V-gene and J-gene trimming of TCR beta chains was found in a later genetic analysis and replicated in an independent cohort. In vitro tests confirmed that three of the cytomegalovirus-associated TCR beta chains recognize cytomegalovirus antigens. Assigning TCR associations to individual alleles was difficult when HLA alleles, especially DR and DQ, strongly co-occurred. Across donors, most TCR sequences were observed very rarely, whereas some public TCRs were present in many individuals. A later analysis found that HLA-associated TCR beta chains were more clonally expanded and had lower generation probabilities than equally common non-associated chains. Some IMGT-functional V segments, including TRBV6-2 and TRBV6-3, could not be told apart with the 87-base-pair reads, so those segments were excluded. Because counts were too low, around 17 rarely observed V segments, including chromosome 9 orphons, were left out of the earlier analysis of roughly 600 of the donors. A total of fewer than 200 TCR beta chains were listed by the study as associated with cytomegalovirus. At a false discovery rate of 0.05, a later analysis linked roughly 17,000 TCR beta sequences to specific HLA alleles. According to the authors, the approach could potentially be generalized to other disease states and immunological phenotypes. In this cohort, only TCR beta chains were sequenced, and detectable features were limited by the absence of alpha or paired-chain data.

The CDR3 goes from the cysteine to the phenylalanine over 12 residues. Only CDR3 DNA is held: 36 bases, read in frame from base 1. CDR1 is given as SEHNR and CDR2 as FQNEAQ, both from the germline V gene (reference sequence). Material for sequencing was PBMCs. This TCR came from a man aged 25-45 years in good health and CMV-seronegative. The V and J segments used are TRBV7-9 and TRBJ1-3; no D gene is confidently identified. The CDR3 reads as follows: CSSSTSGNTIYF. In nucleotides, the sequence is TGTTCCAGCAGCACATCTGGAAACACCATATATTTT.